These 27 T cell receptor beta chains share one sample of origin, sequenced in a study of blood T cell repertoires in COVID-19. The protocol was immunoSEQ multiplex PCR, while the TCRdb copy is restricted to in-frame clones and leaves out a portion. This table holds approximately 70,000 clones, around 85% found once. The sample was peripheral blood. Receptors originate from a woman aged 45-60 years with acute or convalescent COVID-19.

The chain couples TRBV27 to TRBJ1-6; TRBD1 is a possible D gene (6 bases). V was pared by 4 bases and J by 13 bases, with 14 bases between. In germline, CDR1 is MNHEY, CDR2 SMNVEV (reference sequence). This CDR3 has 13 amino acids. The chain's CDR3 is CASSSKQGLPLHF. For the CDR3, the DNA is TGTGCCAGCAGTTCAAAACAGGGTCTTCCCCTCCACTTT.

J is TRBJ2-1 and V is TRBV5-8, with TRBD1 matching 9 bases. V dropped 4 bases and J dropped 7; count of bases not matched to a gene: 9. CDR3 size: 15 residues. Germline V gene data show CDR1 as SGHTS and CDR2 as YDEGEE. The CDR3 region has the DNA TGTGCCAGCAGCCCCGGGACAGGGTTCTGGAATGAGCAGTTCTTC. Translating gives CASSPGTGFWNEQFF.

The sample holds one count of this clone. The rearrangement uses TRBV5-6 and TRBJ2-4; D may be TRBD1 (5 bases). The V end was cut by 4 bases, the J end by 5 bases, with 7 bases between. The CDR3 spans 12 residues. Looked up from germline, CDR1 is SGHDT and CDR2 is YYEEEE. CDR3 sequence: CASSQTENIQYF. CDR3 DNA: TGTGCCAGCAGCCAGACAGAAAACATTCAGTACTTC.

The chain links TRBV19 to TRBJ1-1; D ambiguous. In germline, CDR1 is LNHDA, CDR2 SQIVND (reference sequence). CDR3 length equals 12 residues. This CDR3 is CACAQRNTEAFF. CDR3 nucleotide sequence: TGTGCGTGCGCACAGAGGAACACTGAAGCTTTCTTT.

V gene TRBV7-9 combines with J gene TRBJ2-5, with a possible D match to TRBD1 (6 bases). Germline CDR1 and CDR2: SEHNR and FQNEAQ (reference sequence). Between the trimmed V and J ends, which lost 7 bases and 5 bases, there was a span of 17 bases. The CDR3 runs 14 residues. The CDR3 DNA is TGTGCCAGCACCCTAGGGGGAGCGTGGGAGACCCAGTACTTC. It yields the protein CASTLGGAWETQYF.

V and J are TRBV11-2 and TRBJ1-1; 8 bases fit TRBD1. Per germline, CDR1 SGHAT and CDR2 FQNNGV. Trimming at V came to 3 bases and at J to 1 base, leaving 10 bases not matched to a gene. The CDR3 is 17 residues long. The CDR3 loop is CASSFPWDRPTNTEAFF. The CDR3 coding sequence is TGTGCCAGCAGCTTCCCGTGGGACAGGCCGACGAACACTGAAGCTTTCTTT.

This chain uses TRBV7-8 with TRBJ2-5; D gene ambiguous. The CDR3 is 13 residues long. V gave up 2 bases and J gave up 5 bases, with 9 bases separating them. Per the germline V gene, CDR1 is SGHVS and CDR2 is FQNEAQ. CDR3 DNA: TGTGCCAGCAGCTTATATGCTAGTGAGACCCAGTACTTC. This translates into CASSLYASETQYF.

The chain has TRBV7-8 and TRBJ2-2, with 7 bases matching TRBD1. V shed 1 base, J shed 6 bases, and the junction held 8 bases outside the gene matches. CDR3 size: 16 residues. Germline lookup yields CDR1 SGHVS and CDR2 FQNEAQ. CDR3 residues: CASSLGAGGIAGELFF. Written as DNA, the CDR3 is TGTGCCAGCAGCTTAGGCGCAGGGGGTATCGCCGGGGAGCTGTTTTTT.

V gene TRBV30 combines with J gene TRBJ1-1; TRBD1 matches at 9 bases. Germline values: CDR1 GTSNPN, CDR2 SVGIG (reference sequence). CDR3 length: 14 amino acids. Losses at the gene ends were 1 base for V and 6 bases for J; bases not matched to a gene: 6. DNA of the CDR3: TGTGCCTGGAGTGCCGGGACAGGGTCTTCTGAAGCTTTCTTT. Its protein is CAWSAGTGSSEAFF.

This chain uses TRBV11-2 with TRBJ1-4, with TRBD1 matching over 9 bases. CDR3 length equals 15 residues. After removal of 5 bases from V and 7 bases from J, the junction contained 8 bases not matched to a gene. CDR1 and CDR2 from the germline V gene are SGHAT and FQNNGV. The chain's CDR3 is CASSRKGQGGEKLFF. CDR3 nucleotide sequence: TGTGCCAGCAGCAGAAAGGGACAGGGTGGTGAAAAACTGTTTTTT.

In DNA, the CDR3 is TGTGCCAGCAGCTTTTTGGCGGCGGACAGGGAGTGGGGAGGCACTGAAGCTTTCTTT. Protein: CASSFLAADREWGGTEAFF. V usage is TRBV12-1 and J usage is TRBJ1-1; TRBD1 is taken as the D call from the table, unchecked against the DNA. TRBV12-1 is a pseudogene segment. The CDR3 sequence is 19 residues long.

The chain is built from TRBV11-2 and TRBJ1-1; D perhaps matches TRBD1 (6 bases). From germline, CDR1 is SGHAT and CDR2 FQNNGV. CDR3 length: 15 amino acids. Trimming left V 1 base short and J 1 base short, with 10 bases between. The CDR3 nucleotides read TGTGCCAGCAGCTTAGGGTCACAGGGGAACACTGAAGCTTTCTTT. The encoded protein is CASSLGSQGNTEAFF.

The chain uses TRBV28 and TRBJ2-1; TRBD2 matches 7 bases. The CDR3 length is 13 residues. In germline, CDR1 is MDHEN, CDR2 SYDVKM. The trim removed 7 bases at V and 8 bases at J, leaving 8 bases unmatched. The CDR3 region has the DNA TGTGCCAGCAACGAGGGAGGGAGGTATGAGCAGTTCTTC. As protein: CASNEGGRYEQFF.

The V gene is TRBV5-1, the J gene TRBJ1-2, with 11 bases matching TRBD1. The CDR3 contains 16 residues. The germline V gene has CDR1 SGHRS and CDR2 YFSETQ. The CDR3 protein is CPPSRDSGTGGYGYTF. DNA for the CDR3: TGCCCCCCCAGCCGCGACTCCGGGACAGGGGGCTATGGCTACACCTTC.

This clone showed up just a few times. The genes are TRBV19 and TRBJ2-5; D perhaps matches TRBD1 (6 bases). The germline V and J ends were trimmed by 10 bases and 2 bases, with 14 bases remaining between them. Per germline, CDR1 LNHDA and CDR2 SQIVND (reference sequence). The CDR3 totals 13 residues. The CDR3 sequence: CATRQDLQETQYF. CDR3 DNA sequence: TGTGCCACCCGACAGGACCTACAAGAGACCCAGTACTTC.

CDR3 amino acids: CASSLSGRDTGELFF. The CDR3 DNA is TGTGCCAGCAGCCTTAGCGGGAGAGACACCGGGGAGCTGTTTTTT. The gene calls are TRBV5-4 and TRBJ2-2; TRBD2 agrees at 9 bases. This CDR3 region has 15 residues. Trimming took 4 bases from V and 3 from J; bases not matched to a gene: 4. The germline V gene has CDR1 SGHNT and CDR2 YYREEE (reference sequence).

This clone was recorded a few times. CDR3 nucleotides: TGTGCCTGGAGTGAACTAGCGGGAGTCCCCTACAATGAGCAGTTCTTC. Translated, it gives CAWSELAGVPYNEQFF. The chain links TRBV30 to TRBJ2-1; 11 bases align to TRBD2. Trimming took 1 base from V and 2 from J; bases not matched to a gene: 4. Germline-derived CDR1 and CDR2 are GTSNPN and SVGIG (reference sequence). The CDR3 contains 16 residues.

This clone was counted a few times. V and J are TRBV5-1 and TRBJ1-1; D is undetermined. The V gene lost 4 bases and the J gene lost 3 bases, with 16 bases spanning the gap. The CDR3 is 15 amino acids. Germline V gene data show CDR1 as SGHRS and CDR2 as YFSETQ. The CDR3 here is CASSPGGVEDTEAFF. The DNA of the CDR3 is TGCGCCAGCAGCCCGGGTGGGGTGGAGGACACTGAAGCTTTCTTT.

The CDR3 nucleotides read TGCGCCAGCAGCACTTCCCAGGGGGCCTTAGCTGAAGCTTTCTTT. This encodes CASSTSQGALAEAFF. The chain employs TRBV5-1 and TRBJ1-1, with 8 bases lining up with TRBD1. This CDR3 contains 15 residues. Trimming at V came to 4 bases and at J to 6 bases, leaving 11 bases not matched to a gene. The V gene's germline CDR1 is SGHRS and CDR2 YFSETQ. Combining the CDR3 with reference TRBV5-1 and TRBJ1-1 gives the whole variable domain KAGVTQTPRYLIKTRGQQVTLSCSPISGHRSVSWYQQTPGQGLQFLFEYFSETQRNKGNFPGRFSGRQFSNSRSEMNVSTLELGDSALYLCASSTSQGALAEAFFGQGTRLTVV.

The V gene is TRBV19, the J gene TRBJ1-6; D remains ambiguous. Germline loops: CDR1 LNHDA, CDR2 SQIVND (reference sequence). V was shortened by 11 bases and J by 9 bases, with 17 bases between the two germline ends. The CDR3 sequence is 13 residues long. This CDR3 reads CACTLRPGSPLHF. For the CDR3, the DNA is TGTGCCTGCACACTCCGCCCGGGTTCACCCCTCCACTTT. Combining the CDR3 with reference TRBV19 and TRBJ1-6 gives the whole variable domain DGGITQSPKYLFRKEGQNVTLSCEQNLNHDAMYWYRQDPGQGLRLIYYSQIVNDFQKGDIAEGYSVSREKKESFPLTVTSAQKNPTAFYLCACTLRPGSPLHFGNGTRLTVT.

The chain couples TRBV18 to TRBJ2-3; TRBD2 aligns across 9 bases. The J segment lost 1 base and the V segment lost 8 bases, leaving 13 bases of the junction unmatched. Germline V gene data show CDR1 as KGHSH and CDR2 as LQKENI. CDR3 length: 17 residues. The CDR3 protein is CASKDSGSSGGTDTQYF. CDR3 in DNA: TGTGCCAGCAAAGATAGCGGGAGCTCCGGAGGCACAGATACGCAGTATTTT.

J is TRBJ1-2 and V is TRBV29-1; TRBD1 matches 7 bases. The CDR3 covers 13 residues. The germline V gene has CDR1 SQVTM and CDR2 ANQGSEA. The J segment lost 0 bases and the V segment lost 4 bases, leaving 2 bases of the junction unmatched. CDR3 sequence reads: CSVGQGANYGYTF. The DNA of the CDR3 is TGCAGCGTTGGGCAGGGGGCTAACTATGGCTACACCTTC.

CDR3 sequence: CSSRDSHTEAFF. For the CDR3, the DNA is TGCAGCTCCAGGGATTCCCACACTGAAGCTTTCTTT. The chain recombines TRBV29-1 with TRBJ1-1; perhaps TRBD1 as D (5 bases). The V and J ends lost 8 bases and 3 bases respectively, with 13 bases between them. Germline lookup yields CDR1 SQVTM and CDR2 ANQGSEA. This CDR3 spans 12 amino acids. The variable domain in full, with the rest retrieved from reference TRBV29-1 and TRBJ1-1, is SAVISQKPSRDICQRGTSLTIQCQVDSQVTMMFWYRQQPGQSLTLIATANQGSEATYESGFVIDKFPISRPNLTFSTLTVSNMSPEDSSIYLCSSRDSHTEAFFGQGTRLTVV.

The CDR3 sequence: CASSLETGVNYGYTF. DNA of the CDR3: TGTGCCAGCAGCCTAGAGACAGGGGTCAACTATGGCTACACCTTC. The chain couples TRBV7-9 to TRBJ1-2; 8 bases match TRBD1. Germline V gives CDR1 SEHNR, CDR2 FQNEAQ (reference sequence). The CDR3 is 15 residues long. The ends lost 5 bases at V and 2 bases at J; junction bases unmatched: 7.

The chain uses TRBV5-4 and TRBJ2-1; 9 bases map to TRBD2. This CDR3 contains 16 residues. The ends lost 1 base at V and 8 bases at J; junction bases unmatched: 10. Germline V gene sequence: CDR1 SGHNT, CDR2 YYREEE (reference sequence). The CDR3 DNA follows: TGTGCCAGCAGCTTGAAGAAGGGACTAGCCGGAGATGAGCAGTTCTTC. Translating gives CASSLKKGLAGDEQFF.

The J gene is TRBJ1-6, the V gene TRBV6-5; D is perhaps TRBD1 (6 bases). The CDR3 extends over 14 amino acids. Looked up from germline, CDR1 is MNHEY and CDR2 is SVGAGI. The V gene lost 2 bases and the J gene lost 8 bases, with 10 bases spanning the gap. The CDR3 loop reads CASSYRTAYSPLHF. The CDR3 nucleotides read TGTGCCAGCAGTTACAGGACAGCCTATTCACCCCTCCACTTT.

In DNA form, the CDR3 reads TGCGCCAGCAGCCAAGATCCTGGACAGGTCGGAGCCAAAAACATTCAGTACTTC. This codes for CASSQDPGQVGAKNIQYF. V gene TRBV4-1 combines with J gene TRBJ2-4; 7 bases agree with TRBD1. The CDR3 contains 18 residues. Trimming removed 0 bases from V and 0 bases from J; junction bases left unmatched: 8. CDR1 is MGHRA, CDR2 YSYEKL, per germline.